The 10 T cell receptor beta chains below were found in one sample sequenced in a study of cytomegalovirus exposure and HLA in healthy donors. Primers: 60 Vbeta forward and 13 Jbeta reverse. The data were produced by immunoSEQ multiplex PCR, yet TCRdb's version contains in-frame clones alone and is incomplete. The sample yields roughly 100,000 clones, over 65% seen once. Material: PBMCs. The receptors stem from a human donor in good health.

The rearrangement joins TRBV7-9 to TRBJ1-6, with a weak D call TRBD1 (5 bases). The length of the CDR3 is 15 residues. The V and J ends lost 0 bases and 9 bases respectively, with 12 bases between them. The germline CDR1 and CDR2 sequences are SEHNR and FQNEAQ (reference sequence). The CDR3 region has the DNA TGTGCCAGCAGCTTAGCGGCAGGGCCCCTTTCACCCCTCCACTTT. Translated, it gives CASSLAAGPLSPLHF.

The chain joins TRBV12-5 to TRBJ1-5; 7 bases are shared with TRBD1. The CDR3 contains 15 residues. V dropped 6 bases and J dropped 5; count of bases not matched to a gene: 10. Germline lookup yields CDR1 LGHNT and CDR2 FRNRAP. Written as DNA, the CDR3 is TGTGCTAGTGGGGAGGGGGCCAGTATCTATCAGCCCCAGCATTTT. This gives the protein CASGEGASIYQPQHF.

This chain uses TRBV29-1 with TRBJ2-3; D possibly corresponds to TRBD2 (5 bases). CDR1 is SQVTM and CDR2 is ANQGSEA in the germline V gene. Trimming took off 7 bases at V and 4 bases at J, with 18 bases between the two ends. This CDR3 contains 14 residues. The CDR3 region has the DNA TGCAGCGCCTCTCTCCGGGATGAGCCAGATACGCAGTATTTT. The encoded protein is CSASLRDEPDTQYF.

In its sample, this clone was seen a few times. V usage is TRBV5-4 and J usage is TRBJ2-7; 12 bases align to TRBD2. V lost 4 bases and J lost 1; bases outside the gene matches: 3. This CDR3 comprises 15 residues. Germline CDR1 SGHNT, CDR2 YYREEE (reference sequence). The CDR3 reads CASSDGLAGSYEQYF. The DNA for the CDR3 is TGTGCCAGCAGCGACGGACTAGCGGGGTCCTACGAGCAGTACTTC.

The V and J genes are TRBV27 and TRBJ2-6; D gene ambiguous. This CDR3 comprises 18 residues. Trimming removed 0 bases at V and 2 bases at J, with 14 bases between. Germline V lookup: CDR1 MNHEY, CDR2 SMNVEV (reference sequence). CDR3 sequence (DNA): TGTGCCAGCAGTTTATCACCAGGTTTTATTACTGGGGCCAACGTCCTGACTTTC. Protein: CASSLSPGFITGANVLTF.

The V and J genes are TRBV4-2 and TRBJ2-1; no definite D call. Germline values: CDR1 LGHNA, CDR2 YNFKEQ. CDR3 size: 13 residues. V was clipped by 2 bases and J by 3 bases, with 5 bases between them. The CDR3 reads CASSQTDYNEQFF. CDR3 in DNA: TGTGCCAGCAGCCAAACTGACTACAATGAGCAGTTCTTC.

This sequence joins TRBV7-2 and TRBJ2-5; the D gene is possibly TRBD1 (6 bases). The V gene lost 4 bases and the J gene lost 2 bases, with 11 bases spanning the gap. The germline V gene encodes CDR1 SGHTA and CDR2 FQGNSA. The CDR3 is made up of 14 amino acids. The CDR3, as DNA: TGTGCCAGCAGCTCGACAGGAATACAAGAGACCCAGTACTTC. Its protein product is CASSSTGIQETQYF.

The chain joins TRBV6-4 to TRBJ2-1; D is ambiguous. Germline V gives CDR1 MRHNA, CDR2 SNTAGT. This CDR3 comprises 13 residues. V dropped 9 bases and J dropped 2 bases, with 11 bases sitting between them. The CDR3 is CASSPETYNEQFF. As DNA, the CDR3 is TGTGCCAGTAGCCCGGAGACCTACAATGAGCAGTTCTTC.

The V call is TRBV7-2, the J call TRBJ1-5, with 9 nucleotides matching TRBD1. The CDR3 length is 15 residues. With 5 bases clipped from V and 6 bases from J, the junction kept 8 bases outside the gene matches. Germline CDR1 SGHTA, CDR2 FQGNSA. CDR3 in amino acids: CASSEGQGERQPQHF. In DNA, the CDR3 is TGTGCCAGCAGCGAGGGACAGGGTGAGCGTCAGCCCCAGCATTTT.

The chain combines TRBV6-4 with TRBJ1-6, with 9 positions matching TRBD1. The CDR3 length is 14 residues. Trimming at V came to 10 bases and at J to 7 bases, leaving 8 bases not matched to a gene. Germline V gives CDR1 MRHNA, CDR2 SNTAGT. Written as DNA, the CDR3 is TGTGCCAAGCGAACGGACAGGGGAAATTCACCCCTCCACTTT. As protein: CAKRTDRGNSPLHF.